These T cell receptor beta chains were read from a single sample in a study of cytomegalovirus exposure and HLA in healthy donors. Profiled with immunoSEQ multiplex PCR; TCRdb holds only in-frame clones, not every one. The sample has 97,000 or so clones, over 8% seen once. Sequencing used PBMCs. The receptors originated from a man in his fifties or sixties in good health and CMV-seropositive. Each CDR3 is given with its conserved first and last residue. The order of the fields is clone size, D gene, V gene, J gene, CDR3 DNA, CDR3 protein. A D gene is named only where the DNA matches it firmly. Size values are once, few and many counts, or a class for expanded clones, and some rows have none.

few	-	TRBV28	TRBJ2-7	TGTGCCAGCAGTTATAGAAGCTCCTACGAGCAGTACTTC	CASSYRSSYEQYF
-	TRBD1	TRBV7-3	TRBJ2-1	TGTGCCAGCAGCATCGACAGGGGGCGGTACAATGAGCAGTTCTTC	CASSIDRGRYNEQFF
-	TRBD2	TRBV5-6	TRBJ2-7	TGTGCCAGCAGCCGGGGGGGGCCTGGCCACGAGCAGTACTTC	CASSRGGPGHEQYF
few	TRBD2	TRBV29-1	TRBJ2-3	TGCAGCGTAGCGGGACCCACAGATACGCAGTATTTT	CSVAGPTDTQYF
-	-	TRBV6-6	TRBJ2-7	TGTGCCAGCAGTTACTCGGGAGGTCACGAGCAGTACTTC	CASSYSGGHEQYF
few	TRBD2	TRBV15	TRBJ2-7	TGTGCCACCAGCGAACGGACTAGCGGGACCAACGAGCAGTACTTC	CATSERTSGTNEQYF
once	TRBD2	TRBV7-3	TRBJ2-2	TGTGCCAGCAGCCCCGCGCGAGGGACTAGCGGGGCCACCGGGGAGCTGTTTTTT	CASSPARGTSGATGELFF
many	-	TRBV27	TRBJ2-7	TGTGCCAGCAGGCAGGGGCTACCCTACGAGCAGTACTTC	CASRQGLPYEQYF
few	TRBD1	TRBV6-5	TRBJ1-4	TGTGCCAGCAGTTCGGACAGGGGGAATGAAAAACTGTTTTTT	CASSSDRGNEKLFF
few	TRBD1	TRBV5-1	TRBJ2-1	TGCGCCAGCAGCTTGGCCCCGCAGGGGGCATACAATGAGCAGTTCTTC	CASSLAPQGAYNEQFF
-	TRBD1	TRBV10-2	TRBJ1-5	TGCGCCAGCCGTGGGACAGGAAGCAATCAGCCCCAGCATTTT	CASRGTGSNQPQHF
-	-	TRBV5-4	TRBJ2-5	TGTGCCAGCAGCTTGGGCCTAGCGCAAGAGACCCAGTACTTC	CASSLGLAQETQYF
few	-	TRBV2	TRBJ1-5	TGTGCCAGCAGTGAAACAGGGAGGGATCAGCCCCAGCATTTT	CASSETGRDQPQHF
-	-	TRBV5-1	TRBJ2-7	TGCGCCAGCAGCTTCGGGGGTAACGGAGGCGAGCAGTACTTC	CASSFGGNGGEQYF
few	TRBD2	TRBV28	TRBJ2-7	TGTGCCAGCAGTTCCCCCTTACTAGCGGGAGACTCATACGAGCAGTACTTC	CASSSPLLAGDSYEQYF
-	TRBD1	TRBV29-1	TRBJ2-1	TGCAGCGTTGAAGAGGTGCAGGGGGCCATCTACAATGAGCAGTTCTTC	CSVEEVQGAIYNEQFF
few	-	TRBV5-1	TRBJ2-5	TGCGCCAGCAGCTTGGCCGAGGAGGAGACCCAGTACTTC	CASSLAEEETQYF